These T cell receptor beta chains were read from a single sample in a study of cytomegalovirus exposure and HLA in healthy donors. Sequencing was performed with immunoSEQ multiplex PCR; in TCRdb, only in-frame clones are kept and a portion is missing. The profile covers approximately 180,000 clones, with about 89% appearing a single time and less than 3.5% taken by the ten largest. Material: PBMCs. These receptors all stem from a man aged 18-30 years in good health and CMV-seropositive. CDR3s include the opening cysteine and the closing phenylalanine or tryptophan. A D gene is named only where the DNA matches it firmly. For some rows the clone size is stated as once, few or many, or as a class when expanded; others skip it.

D,size,J,V,CDR3,DNA
.,.,TRBJ2-5,TRBV5-1,CASSLGAGQQETQYF,TGCGCCAGCAGCCTGGGGGCAGGACAACAAGAGACCCAGTACTTC
.,.,TRBJ2-3,TRBV7-9,CASSRGGGTDTQYF,TGTGCCAGCAGCCGAGGGGGAGGCACAGATACGCAGTATTTT
.,few,TRBJ1-2,TRBV2,CASSERQVIGYTF,TGTGCCAGCAGTGAGAGACAGGTTATCGGCTACACCTTC
TRBD2,.,TRBJ2-1,TRBV2,CASGREAGASDEQFF,TGTGCCAGCGGGAGGGAAGCGGGAGCCTCCGATGAGCAGTTCTTC
TRBD2,.,TRBJ2-7,TRBV6-1,CASSEWEGYEQYF,TGTGCCAGCAGTGAATGGGAGGGCTACGAGCAGTACTTC
TRBD1,.,TRBJ1-5,TRBV7-9,CASSSDRESNQPQHF,TGTGCCAGCAGCTCAGACAGGGAAAGCAATCAGCCCCAGCATTTT
.,.,TRBJ2-7,TRBV18,CASSPPTGTYEQYF,TGTGCCAGCTCACCTCCTACAGGGACCTACGAGCAGTACTTC
TRBD2,.,TRBJ2-2,TRBV7-2,CASSLAGTSGRSGELFF,TGTGCCAGCAGCTTAGCGGGGACTAGCGGGAGGTCCGGGGAGCTGTTTTTT
.,.,TRBJ1-1,TRBV6-5,CASRQGTEAFF,TGTGCCAGCAGGCAGGGCACTGAAGCTTTCTTT
TRBD2,.,TRBJ2-7,TRBV4-3,CASSQKLADYEQYF,TGCGCCAGCAGCCAAAAACTAGCGGACTACGAGCAGTACTTC
TRBD1,.,TRBJ1-2,TRBV2,CASRGGDRGYGYTF,TGTGCCAGCAGAGGAGGGGACAGGGGATATGGCTACACCTTC
.,.,TRBJ1-6,TRBV4-1,CASSQDLGLDSPLHF,TGCGCCAGCAGCCAAGATCTGGGGCTGGATTCACCCCTCCACTTT
.,.,TRBJ2-7,TRBV6-5,CASRHDYEQYF,TGTGCCAGCAGACACGACTACGAGCAGTACTTC
.,.,TRBJ2-7,TRBV18,CASSPVESGYEQYF,TGTGCCAGCTCCCCTGTTGAGTCAGGCTACGAGCAGTACTTC
TRBD1,.,TRBJ2-7,TRBV11-2,CASSLAPGQRIYEQYF,TGTGCCAGCAGCTTGGCTCCGGGACAGAGAATTTACGAGCAGTACTTC
TRBD2,.,TRBJ2-1,TRBV7-2,CASSLVGTSAYNEQFF,TGTGCCAGCAGCTTAGTAGGGACTAGCGCGTACAATGAGCAGTTCTTC
TRBD1,.,TRBJ1-2,TRBV28,CASSHRTGYKLDYGYTF,TGTGCCAGCAGTCACCGGACAGGGTACAAGTTGGACTATGGCTACACCTTC
.,.,TRBJ1-6,TRBV5-4,CASSLGLTGSPLHF,TGTGCCAGCAGCTTAGGACTAACGGGGTCACCCCTCCACTTT
TRBD1,.,TRBJ2-1,TRBV7-2,CASSLGTEWSNEQFF,TGTGCCAGCAGCCTAGGGACAGAATGGAGCAATGAGCAGTTCTTC
.,once,TRBJ1-4,TRBV19,CASSNSLTQGEKLFF,TGTGCCAGTAGTAATTCGCTAACCCAGGGGGAAAAACTGTTTTTT
.,once,TRBJ2-1,TRBV28,CASAGQLYNEQFF,TGTGCCAGCGCGGGACAGTTGTACAATGAGCAGTTCTTC
.,.,TRBJ1-1,TRBV7-9,CASSPWPDMNTEAFF,TGTGCCAGCAGCCCTTGGCCAGATATGAACACTGAAGCTTTCTTT
.,.,TRBJ1-4,TRBV7-2,CASSLGLRGEKLFF,TGTGCCAGCAGCCTCGGATTACGAGGTGAAAAACTGTTTTTT
TRBD1,few,TRBJ1-3,TRBV28,CASTGTAGNTIYF,TGTGCCAGCACCGGGACAGCCGGAAACACCATATATTTT
.,.,TRBJ2-7,TRBV7-2,CASMWTNGNEQYF,TGTGCCAGCATGTGGACTAACGGTAACGAGCAGTACTTC
TRBD1,.,TRBJ1-5,TRBV10-3,CAISESGQGNQPQHF,TGTGCCATCAGTGAGTCAGGACAGGGAAATCAGCCCCAGCATTTT
.,.,TRBJ2-1,TRBV7-8,CASSPWRAANSYNEQFF,TGTGCCAGCAGCCCCTGGAGGGCAGCCAACTCCTACAATGAGCAGTTCTTC